These 14 T cell receptor beta chains came from one sample sequenced in a study of cytomegalovirus exposure and HLA in healthy donors. PCR amplification relied on 60 Vbeta primers (plus 13 Jbeta primers). The repertoire was sequenced with immunoSEQ multiplex PCR; TCRdb's copy has only in-frame clones and lacks some. The data hold around 140,000 clones, with 82% observed a single time. Sequencing input: PBMCs. The source of these receptors is a woman aged 60 to 75 in good health and CMV-seropositive.

This clone was detected once. The chain has TRBV4-2 and TRBJ1-4; 8 bases are a match to TRBD1. The ends lost 6 bases at V and 7 bases at J; junction bases unmatched: 10. This CDR3 region has 15 residues. Germline-derived CDR1 and CDR2 are LGHNA and YNFKEQ. The DNA for the CDR3 is TGTGCCAGCAGGCTATCTGGACAGGGTGGTGAAAAACTGTTTTTT. Protein: CASRLSGQGGEKLFF.

The chain employs TRBV6-6 and TRBJ2-3; 7 nucleotides agree with TRBD2. Per the germline V gene, CDR1 is MNHNY and CDR2 is SVGAGI (reference sequence). The V segment lost 6 bases and the J segment 2 bases; nucleotides outside the gene matches: 5. This CDR3 has 14 residues. The CDR3 region is CASRGGGLTDTQYF. The DNA for the CDR3 is TGTGCCAGCAGGGGGGGAGGGCTCACAGATACGCAGTATTTT.

This sequence joins TRBV2 and TRBJ1-5; possible D gene TRBD1, 6 bases. Trimming removed 3 bases from V and 0 bases from J, with 9 bases in between. Germline V CDR1 and CDR2: SNHLY, FYNNEI. This CDR3 region has 15 residues. CDR3 DNA: TGTGCCAGCAGTGAGGACAGAAATAGCAATCAGCCCCAGCATTTT. It translates to CASSEDRNSNQPQHF.

V gene TRBV27 combines with J gene TRBJ2-3; D not certain. The V gene lost 1 base and the J gene lost 2 bases, with 4 bases spanning the gap. This CDR3 region has 13 residues. Germline values: CDR1 MNHEY, CDR2 SMNVEV (reference sequence). This chain's CDR3 is CASSLYFTDTQYF. Written as DNA, the CDR3 is TGTGCCAGCAGTTTATACTTCACAGATACGCAGTATTTT.

This clone has just one count. The chain combines TRBV4-3 with TRBJ2-2; TRBD1 might be the D (5 bases). Germline values: CDR1 LGHNA, CDR2 YSLEER. Trimming left V 0 bases short and J 4 bases short, with 12 bases between. The CDR3 loop spans 16 amino acids. The CDR3 region is CASSQDLVRVTGELFF. The CDR3 DNA reads as TGCGCCAGCAGCCAAGATTTGGTCAGGGTCACCGGGGAGCTGTTTTTT.

This chain links TRBV11-2 with TRBJ2-6, with a weak D call TRBD2 (5 bases). V lost 5 bases and J lost 0, with 11 bases in between. From germline, CDR1 is SGHAT and CDR2 FQNNGV. The CDR3 consists of 16 residues. As DNA, the CDR3 is TGTGCCAGCAGCCTCCGGGCGGGCTCTGGGGCCAACGTCCTGACTTTC. This sequence encodes CASSLRAGSGANVLTF.

This sequence joins TRBV5-6 and TRBJ2-2; weak D call: TRBD2 (5 bases). This CDR3 spans 17 amino acids. V was pared by 1 base and J by 4 bases, with 17 bases between. Germline CDR1 SGHDT, CDR2 YYEEEE. CDR3 in DNA: TGTGCCAGCAGCTTGAGCCTAGCCCAAGTTTCCACCGGGGAGCTGTTTTTT. It yields the protein CASSLSLAQVSTGELFF.

This clone was detected a few times. The J gene is TRBJ2-7, the V gene TRBV5-1, with TRBD1 identical over 9 bases. The CDR3 loop spans 14 amino acids. V was clipped by 3 bases and J by 3 bases; unmatched bases: 4. CDR1 is SGHRS and CDR2 is YFSETQ in the germline V gene. CDR3 amino acids: CASSSTGGGYEQYF. The CDR3 DNA reads as TGCGCCAGCAGCTCGACAGGGGGGGGCTACGAGCAGTACTTC.

The chain joins TRBV5-1 to TRBJ2-5, with TRBD1 matching over 8 bases. The end of the DNA aligns better with TRBJ2-7, so the J call may be wrong. The CDR3 has 14 amino acids. The germline gives CDR1 SGHRS, CDR2 YFSETQ. The DNA for the CDR3 is TGCGCCAGCAGCCCCCCGACAGGGGACTACGAGCAGTACTTC. It encodes CASSPPTGDYEQYF.

This clone was seen a handful of times. The chain carries TRBV19 and TRBJ1-1; no clear D gene. The length of the CDR3 is 11 residues. Trimming stripped 7 bases from V and 6 bases from J, with 9 bases between. CDR1 is LNHDA, CDR2 SQIVND, per germline (reference sequence). DNA for the CDR3: TGTGCCAGTACCAGTTTTGCTGAAGCTTTCTTT. Translated: CASTSFAEAFF. The entire variable domain, with the rest obtained from reference TRBV19 and TRBJ1-1, is as follows: DGGITQSPKYLFRKEGQNVTLSCEQNLNHDAMYWYRQDPGQGLRLIYYSQIVNDFQKGDIAEGYSVSREKKESFPLTVTSAQKNPTAFYLCASTSFAEAFFGQGTRLTVV.

CDR3 coding DNA: TGTGCCAGTAGCCTAGCATGGGACAGGGGCGAGTACAATGAGCAGTTCTTC. It yields the protein CASSLAWDRGEYNEQFF. This rearrangement joins TRBV19 to TRBJ2-1; the match to TRBD1 covers 10 bases. Germline V CDR1 and CDR2: LNHDA, SQIVND (reference sequence). CDR3 length: 17 amino acids. The ends lost 6 bases at V and 4 bases at J; junction bases unmatched: 12.

This clone was observed a handful of times. The V call is TRBV30, the J call TRBJ2-1; 9 bases align to TRBD2. This CDR3 has 17 amino acids. Losses at the gene ends were 0 bases for V and 8 bases for J; bases not matched to a gene: 14. Germline V CDR1 and CDR2: GTSNPN, SVGIG (reference sequence). In DNA, the CDR3 is TGTGCCTGGAGTGTCAGTCGGGCGGGAGGGCCTGGGGATGAGCAGTTCTTC. It translates to CAWSVSRAGGPGDEQFF.

This clone was seen more than once but under ten times. V gene TRBV14 combines with J gene TRBJ2-7; 8 bases fit TRBD2. The CDR3 is made up of 16 amino acids. Germline CDR1 reads SGHDN; CDR2 reads FVKESK. The J segment lost 0 bases and the V segment lost 5 bases, leaving 9 bases of the junction unmatched. CDR3 sequence reads: CASSSAGGRSSYEQYF. For the CDR3, the DNA is TGTGCCAGCAGCTCTGCCGGCGGGAGGAGCTCCTACGAGCAGTACTTC.

The chain combines TRBV7-2 with TRBJ2-3; TRBD2 matches at 13 bases. After removal of 2 bases from V and 4 bases from J, the junction contained 9 bases not matched to a gene. Germline values: CDR1 SGHTA, CDR2 FQGNSA. This CDR3 has 18 amino acids. Written as DNA, the CDR3 is TGTGCCAGCAGCTTACCGCGGACTAGCGGGAGTGGTGCAGATACGCAGTATTTT. Translated, it gives CASSLPRTSGSGADTQYF.